A single sample is the source of the 13 T cell receptor beta chains below, sequenced in a study of T-cell reconstitution after alpha-beta-depleted transplantation in children. Researchers prepared the TCRbeta library using unique molecular identifiers, the study reports. Each CDR3 protein gets one entry after TCRdb re-called the PCR reads with MiXCR. This table holds fewer than 550,000 distinct CDR3 sequences, about 11% found once. The input for sequencing was PBMCs from the stem cell graft donor, taken from the stem cell graft. The receptor source for this set is a human donor who donated a stem cell graft to a child with acute myeloid leukemia.

This clonotype was counted a few times. The chain carries TRBV4-3 and TRBJ2-7, with 7 bases fitting TRBD2. With 4 bases clipped from V and 4 bases from J, the junction kept 10 bases outside the gene matches. The CDR3 has 15 residues. Germline CDR1 reads LGHNA; CDR2 reads YSLEER. Written as DNA, the CDR3 is TGCGCCAGCAGCCTAGGACTAGAGGGGAGATACGAGCAGTACTTC. Protein product: CASSLGLEGRYEQYF.

This chain uses TRBV12-3 or TRBV12-4 with TRBJ1-2, with 7 bases lining up with TRBD1. CDR3 length: 14 amino acids. V lost 7 bases to trimming and J lost 7 bases; unmatched junction nucleotides: 12. The CDR3 protein is CASTLGQERFGYTF. The CDR3 region has the DNA TGTGCCAGCACCTTAGGACAGGAAAGATTTGGCTACACCTTC.

This clonotype showed up just a few times. V usage is TRBV18 and J usage is TRBJ1-3; tentative D call: TRBD1 (5 bases). The CDR3 extends over 15 amino acids. Germline CDR1 and CDR2: KGHSH and LQKENI. Trimming took 3 bases from V and 2 from J, leaving 11 bases between them. The CDR3 sequence is CASSPGGATGNTIYF. CDR3 coding DNA: TGTGCCAGCTCACCGGGGGGAGCAACTGGAAACACCATATATTTT.

The V and J genes are TRBV6-1 and TRBJ1-1; the D is unclear. The CDR3 runs 14 residues. The V end lost 6 bases, the J end lost 0 bases, and 11 bases lay between the germline ends. Germline CDR1 reads MNHNS; CDR2 reads SASEGT. CDR3 amino acids: CASRLTDLNTEAFF. CDR3 sequence (DNA): TGTGCCAGCAGGCTCACAGATTTGAACACTGAAGCTTTCTTT.

The table lists this clonotype with many counts. The genes are TRBV27 and TRBJ2-7; TRBD1 aligns across 8 bases. Per germline, CDR1 MNHEY and CDR2 SMNVEV (reference sequence). The CDR3 runs to 14 residues. The J segment lost 6 bases and the V segment lost 0 bases, leaving 4 bases of the junction unmatched. The CDR3: CASSLSRTGIEQYF. In DNA, the CDR3 is TGTGCCAGCAGTTTATCGAGGACAGGGATCGAGCAGTACTTC.

On this clonotype: The junction does not match germline at one end; this may be a read error. Written as DNA, the CDR3 is TGTGCCAGCAGCCTGACTACGACAGGCCCTGGGTCTGGGGCCAACGGCCTGACTTTC. This encodes CASSLTTTGPGSGANGLTF. The chain couples TRBV4-2 to TRBJ2-6; D perhaps matches TRBD1 (6 bases). Germline CDR1 LGHNA, CDR2 YNFKEQ. The CDR3 is made up of 19 amino acids.

This clonotype was counted at least ten times. The chain combines TRBV20-1 with TRBJ2-5; maybe TRBD1 (5 bases). Germline CDR1 and CDR2: DFQATT and SNEGSKA (reference sequence). Between the trimmed V and J ends, which lost 6 bases and 3 bases, there was a span of 14 bases. The CDR3 length is 13 residues. Here the CDR3 reads CSALLGAKETQYF. DNA for the CDR3: TGCAGTGCCCTATTAGGGGCTAAAGAGACCCAGTACTTC.

This clonotype was detected only a few times. The CDR3 nucleotides are TGTGCCAGCAGCTTAGGACCTTCAGGGGTCTATGGCTACACCTTC. Translated: CASSLGPSGVYGYTF. J is TRBJ1-2 and V is TRBV7-8; D is possibly TRBD1 (6 bases). In germline, CDR1 is SGHVS, CDR2 FQNEAQ. The CDR3 extends over 15 amino acids. V lost 1 base to trimming and J lost 4 bases, with 13 bases between them.

A few counts support this clonotype. The V gene is TRBV25-1, the J gene TRBJ1-4; maybe TRBD1 (5 bases). The CDR3 runs 15 residues. CDR1 is MGHDK, CDR2 SYGVNS, per germline. Trimming took 4 bases from V and 8 from J, leaving 17 bases between them. The CDR3 nucleotides read TGTGCCAGCAGTGGGCCCGCAGGGTGGGAGGAAAAACTGTTTTTT. This codes for CASSGPAGWEEKLFF.

This clonotype was found a few times. The genes are TRBV5-1 and TRBJ1-4, with a weak D call TRBD1 (5 bases). The CDR3 runs to 17 residues. Trimming removed 0 bases at V and 5 bases at J, with 17 bases between. Germline CDR1 SGHRS, CDR2 YFSETQ. The CDR3 sequence is CASSLVGPDGGNEKLFF. CDR3 bases: TGCGCCAGCAGCTTGGTGGGGCCTGATGGGGGGAATGAAAAACTGTTTTTT.

The rearrangement uses TRBV2 and TRBJ1-5; tentatively, D is TRBD1 (5 bases). Germline assignment: CDR1 SNHLY and CDR2 FYNNEI. The CDR3 is 14 residues long. The V end lost 6 bases, the J end lost 4 bases, and 13 bases lay between the germline ends. CDR3: CASSADSGNQPQHF. The CDR3 bases are TGTGCCAGCAGCGCCGACAGTGGTAATCAGCCCCAGCATTTT.

Only a few counts were recorded for this clonotype. This sequence joins TRBV10-3 and TRBJ1-3; D gene unclear. Germline V gene data show CDR1 as ENHRY and CDR2 as SYGVKD. This CDR3 region has 13 residues. V lost 0 bases, J lost 5 bases, and 5 bases lay in between. CDR3 in DNA: TGTGCCATCAGTGAGTCGGGGAGAAACACCATATATTTT. Its protein is CAISESGRNTIYF.

In this sample, this clonotype turned up many times. This chain joins TRBV7-4 and TRBJ2-7; weak D call: TRBD1 (6 bases). Germline CDR1 SGHVT, CDR2 SQSDAQ. The V end lost 6 bases, the J end lost 9 bases, and 9 bases lay between the germline ends. This CDR3 is built from 10 residues. The DNA for the CDR3 is TGTGCCAGCAGACAGGGCGGGCAGTACTTC. Translated, it gives CASRQGGQYF.